The clone carrying this T cell receptor beta chain was seen more than once but under ten times. What it recognizes is unknown. The study ran its PCR with 60 Vbeta and 13 Jbeta primers. The method was immunoSEQ multiplex PCR; TCRdb's version includes in-frame clones alone and lacks a portion of them. The profile shows 100,000 to 150,000 clones, 81% of them singletons. Germline-derived CDR1 and CDR2 are SGDLS and YYNGEE. Trimming pared 5 bases from V and 4 bases from J, leaving 18 bases between. This CDR3 comprises 15 residues. The record originates from a study of cytomegalovirus exposure and HLA in healthy donors. Overall study: Previous work identified roughly 110 million unique TCR beta sequences from about 179 million T cells.

Study results and caveats: The authors later found TCR association rates varying by HLA locus, with DRB1 most and HLA-C fewest. Later analysis demonstrated an association between a missense DCLRE1C variant and TCR beta V- and J-gene trimming.

The sample comprised PBMCs. V is TRBV9 and J is TRBJ1-1; D is unclear. This clonotype was obtained from a woman aged 40 to 55 in good health and CMV-seronegative. CDR3 sequence: CASREESGPATEAFF. CDR3 bases: TGTGCCAGCAGGGAGGAATCGGGTCCGGCCACTGAAGCTTTCTTT. Full variable domain (outside the CDR3, taken from reference TRBV9 and TRBJ1-1): DSGVTQTPKHLITATGQRVTLRCSPRSGDLSVYWYQQSLDQGLQFLIQYYNGEERAKGNILERFSAQQFPDLHSELNLSSLELGDSALYFCASREESGPATEAFFGQGTRLTVV.